The clone carrying this T cell receptor beta chain was counted a few times. Data came from immunoSEQ multiplex PCR; TCRdb stores just in-frame clones and leaves some out. The table records 100,000 to 120,000 clones, 88% of them present only once. This sample was included in a study of control samples from healthy donors and cancer patients. The germline gives CDR1 SGHRS, CDR2 YFSETQ. The CDR3 covers 13 residues. The ends were cut back, 3 bases at V and 2 bases at J, with 7 bases in the middle. Sequenced sample: PBMCs. The clonotype was recovered from an older woman with lung cancer. The chain carries TRBV5-1 and TRBJ2-3; D not resolved. In DNA form, the CDR3 reads TGCGCCAGCAGCTCTGACGACACAGATACGCAGTATTTT. Amino acids: CASSSDDTDTQYF.